What follows are 14 T cell receptor beta chains derived from one specimen sequenced in a study of monozygotic twins with inflammatory bowel disease (dated by TCRdb to 2018 to 2020). The library came from 5' RACE. Sequenced using an Illumina HiSeq 2500. TCRdb reprocessed the reads and provides one entry for every CDR3 protein sequence; no DNA is given. This sample's table has entries for fewer than 550,000 distinct CDR3 sequences. The ten biggest clones cover 2.4% of the sample. Input material: blood. Every receptor here comes from a human donor with ulcerative colitis or Crohn's disease, or a healthy co-twin of an affected twin (not recorded which).

The CDR3: CATSDPREGRNEQFF. V and J are TRBV24-1 and TRBJ2-1; TCRdb names TRBD2, which stays unverified in the absence of DNA. Germline-derived CDR1 and CDR2 are KGHDR and SFDVKD. This CDR3 region has 15 residues.

CDR3 in amino acids: CSARDSYSNQPQHF. V usage is TRBV20-1 and J usage is TRBJ1-5. The V gene's germline CDR1 is DFQATT and CDR2 SNEGSKA (reference sequence). CDR3 length equals 14 residues.

The V call is TRBV7-2, the J call TRBJ2-2; TCRdb proposes TRBD2, but this gene call is untestable without DNA. The CDR3 extends over 14 amino acids. CDR1 is SGHTA and CDR2 is FQGNSA in the germline V gene. The CDR3 region is CASKGGRGTGELFF. Full variable domain (missing parts from reference TRBV7-2 and TRBJ2-2): GAGVSQSPSNKVTEKGKDVELRCDPISGHTALYWYRQSLGQGLEFLIYFQGNSAPDKSGLPSDRFSAERTGGSVSTLTIQRTQQEDSAVYLCASKGGRGTGELFFGEGSRLTVL.

The chain combines TRBV7-2 with TRBJ2-1; TCRdb gives TRBD2 as the D gene, but with no DNA this cannot be confirmed. The CDR3 contains 15 residues. Germline V gene sequence: CDR1 SGHTA, CDR2 FQGNSA. The CDR3 is CASSLSGGSHNEQFF. Combining the CDR3 with reference TRBV7-2 and TRBJ2-1 gives the whole variable domain GAGVSQSPSNKVTEKGKDVELRCDPISGHTALYWYRQSLGQGLEFLIYFQGNSAPDKSGLPSDRFSAERTGGSVSTLTIQRTQQEDSAVYLCASSLSGGSHNEQFFGPGTRLTVL.

J is TRBJ1-5 and V is TRBV6-2 or TRBV6-3; TCRdb gives TRBD1 as the D gene, but with no DNA this cannot be confirmed. Germline V gene lookup returns CDR1 MNHEY and CDR2 SVGEGT. This CDR3 has 14 residues. This CDR3 reads CASSYTGPNQPQHF.

The chain has TRBV6-5 and TRBJ1-5; TCRdb selects TRBD1, and the lack of DNA leaves this call unchecked. The CDR3 extends over 14 amino acids. Germline loops: CDR1 MNHEY, CDR2 SVGAGI. The CDR3 sequence is CASSYRGGNQPQHF.

This rearrangement joins TRBV6-2 or TRBV6-3 to TRBJ2-1; the TCRdb D gene call, TRBD1, has no DNA to confirm it. CDR1 MNHEY and CDR2 SVGEGT come from the germline V gene. The length of the CDR3 is 11 residues. This chain's CDR3 is CASGRGDEQFF.

V is TRBV3-1 and J is TRBJ2-4. The CDR3 extends over 14 amino acids. Germline CDR1 reads LGHDT; CDR2 reads YNNKEL (reference sequence). The CDR3 sequence: CASSPTLVNNIQYF. The entire variable domain, with the rest obtained from reference TRBV3-1 and TRBJ2-4, is as follows: DTAVSQTPKYLVTQMGNDKSIKCEQNLGHDTMYWYKQDSKKFLKIMFSYNNKELIINETVPNRFSPKSPDKAHLNLHINSLELGDSAVYFCASSPTLVNNIQYFGAGTRLSVL.

The rearrangement links TRBV27 to TRBJ2-7; TCRdb returns TRBD1, unconfirmable since there is no DNA. Germline V gene sequence: CDR1 MNHEY, CDR2 SMNVEV (reference sequence). The CDR3 totals 13 residues. CDR3 residues: CASSSKITGREYF.

The chain is built from TRBV7-9 and TRBJ1-1; TCRdb names TRBD1, which stays unverified in the absence of DNA. From germline, CDR1 is SEHNR and CDR2 FQNEAQ (reference sequence). The CDR3 is 15 residues long. CDR3 sequence reads: CASTYGHPSNTEAFF.

The V call is TRBV11-2, the J call TRBJ1-4; TCRdb's assignment of TRBD1 cannot be checked, as there is no DNA. CDR1 is SGHAT and CDR2 is FQNNGV in the germline V gene. This CDR3 has 12 residues. The CDR3 loop is CASSPPGRKLFF. Looking up the rest from reference TRBV11-2 and TRBJ1-4 gives the full variable domain: EAGVAQSPRYKIIEKRQSVAFWCNPISGHATLYWYQQILGQGPKLLIQFQNNGVVDDSQLPKDRFSAERLKGVDSTLKIQPAKLEDSAVYLCASSPPGRKLFFGSGTQLSVL.

V gene TRBV7-2 combines with J gene TRBJ2-2; TCRdb proposes TRBD1, but this gene call is untestable without DNA. The germline V gene has CDR1 SGHTA and CDR2 FQGNSA. The CDR3 sequence is 14 residues long. CDR3 sequence reads: CASSLVTDTGELFF.

The chain uses TRBV20-1 and TRBJ1-5. Germline CDR1 and CDR2: DFQATT and SNEGSKA (reference sequence). This CDR3 is built from 14 residues. The CDR3 reads CSASGGESNQPQHF.

The J gene is TRBJ1-1, the V gene TRBV12-3 or TRBV12-4. CDR3 length equals 13 residues. This CDR3 is CASSFARNTEAFF.